The clone carrying this TCR beta chain was found once. All patients picked for sequencing had shown, by flow cytometry, an expansion of CD8+CD57+ cells. Trimming cost V 7 bases and J 2 bases; bases outside gene matches: 5. The length of the CDR3 is 15 residues. This specimen comes from a study of CD8+CD57+ T cells in acquired aplastic anemia. CDR3 and TCR beta VDJ profiling relied on genomic DNA as the template. Each CDR3 protein gets one entry after TCRdb re-called the reads with MiXCR. The top ten clones hold less than 0.85% of a sample with hundreds of thousands of distinct CDR3 sequences, around 30% of them seen once.

Material: sorted CD4+, CD8+, or CD8+CD57+ T cells (not recorded which) from PBMCs. This chain joins TRBV12-3 or TRBV12-4 and TRBJ2-3; 11 nucleotides match TRBD2. The TCR sequence derives from a human donor with aplastic anemia. CDR3 in DNA: TGTGCCAGCACGTTAGCGGGGGGGAACACAGATACGCAGTATTTT. As protein: CASTLAGGNTDTQYF.